Listed below are T cell receptor beta chains from one sample, sequenced in a study of blood T cells in healthy people across ages. TCRdb reprocessed the 5' RACE reads with MiXCR, giving one entry per CDR3 protein. The profile shows about 600,000 distinct CDR3 sequences, less than 60% of them singletons. The sequencing sample was made of blood. Receptor source: a man older than 75 in good health. The CDR3 runs from the conserved cysteine through the conserved F or W. D genes are given only for firm matches. Size is omitted from some rows. Given values are once, few, many or a class for expanded clones.

J,size,D,V,DNA,CDR3
TRBJ2-7,NA,NA,TRBV5-1,TGCGCCAGCAGCTCATCCGGGACTGGCCACTACGAGCAGTACTTC,CASSSSGTGHYEQYF
TRBJ1-5,few,NA,TRBV9,TGTGCCAGCAGCGTAGGGCCTGCGAGCAATCAGCCCCAGCATTTT,CASSVGPASNQPQHF
TRBJ2-7,many,TRBD2,TRBV4-2,TGTGCCAGCAGCCAAGCATCTAGCGGGCCCTACGAGCAGTACTTC,CASSQASSGPYEQYF
TRBJ1-1,NA,NA,TRBV30,TGTGCCTGGAGTGTACGAGGGAATGAAGCTTTCTTT,CAWSVRGNEAFF
TRBJ2-1,few,TRBD1,TRBV24-1,TGTGCCACCAGTGATTCAGGGGGCCTCTCTCTCGATGAGCAGTTCTTC,CATSDSGGLSLDEQFF
TRBJ1-2,NA,NA,TRBV11-1,TGTGCCAGCAGCGACGACAGGAACTCTAACTATGGCTACACCTTC,CASSDDRNSNYGYTF
TRBJ1-1,NA,TRBD1,TRBV27,TGTGCCAGCAGTTACCTTCAGACAGGGGGACCTGAAGCTTTCTTT,CASSYLQTGGPEAFF
TRBJ2-1,NA,NA,TRBV18,TGTGCCAGCTCACCACCCGTCTCCAATGAGCAGTTCTTC,CASSPPVSNEQFF
TRBJ2-3,NA,TRBD1,TRBV4-1,TGCGCCAGCAGCCAAACCCAGGACAGGAAGGTAGATACGCAGTATTTT,CASSQTQDRKVDTQYF
TRBJ2-3,NA,NA,TRBV7-2,TGTGCCAGCAGCTTAGCTTCCCCCGACAGGCACGCAATAAGCACAGATACGCAGTATTTT,CASSLASPDRHAISTDTQYF
TRBJ2-7,few,NA,TRBV13,TGTGCCAGCAGCCCCCGCGGGACAGTCTCCTACGAGCAGTACTTC,CASSPRGTVSYEQYF
TRBJ2-1,NA,TRBD2,TRBV9,TGTGCCAGCAGCGTAGTCAGGGCTAGCGGGAGGTCCAATGAGCAGTTCTTC,CASSVVRASGRSNEQFF
TRBJ2-2,NA,TRBD2,TRBV9,TGTGCCAGCAGTGGCGGGGGGGCCCCCGGGGAGCTGTTTTTT,CASSGGGAPGELFF
TRBJ1-2,NA,NA,TRBV7-2,TGTGCCAGCAGCTTAAGGTCTGGGGACGGTGGCTACACCTTC,CASSLRSGDGGYTF
TRBJ2-1,NA,NA,TRBV20-1,TGCAGTGCTAGCAGGGAAGTGCAGGTTTGGCAGTTCTTC,CSASREVQVWQFF
TRBJ2-3,NA,TRBD2,TRBV20-1,TGCAGTGCTCCTGACCTTAGCGGGAAAAGCACAGATACGCAGTATTTT,CSAPDLSGKSTDTQYF
TRBJ1-1,NA,NA,TRBV5-5,TGTGCCAGCAGCTTGGCCGGCGAGAGCCTGAACACTGAAGCTTTCTTT,CASSLAGESLNTEAFF
TRBJ1-2,NA,TRBD1,TRBV20-1,TGCAGTGCTAGAGATGGAGGGGGCCTAGTCTATGGCTACACCTTC,CSARDGGGLVYGYTF
TRBJ2-3,few,TRBD2,TRBV11-2,TGTGCCAGCAGCTTACGGGCGGGACTAGCGGGAGTTCCCCTACCCACAGATACGCAGTATTTT,CASSLRAGLAGVPLPTDTQYF
TRBJ2-2,NA,TRBD2,TRBV6-1,TGTGCCAGCAGGCTCCTAGCGGGGGGGACGAACACCGGGGAGCTGTTTTTT,CASRLLAGGTNTGELFF
TRBJ1-5,few,NA,TRBV20-1,TGCAGTGCTACCCGACAGGCGGTTAGCAATCAGCCCCAGCATTTT,CSATRQAVSNQPQHF
TRBJ2-1,few,TRBD1,TRBV7-9,TGTGCCAGCAGCTTGGAAAGGGGGCCCTACAATGAGCAGTTCTTC,CASSLERGPYNEQFF
TRBJ2-7,many,NA,TRBV6-6,TGTGCCAGCAACCCCTTTTTGGCGGGCGAGCAGTACTTC,CASNPFLAGEQYF
TRBJ2-1,NA,NA,TRBV27,TGTGCCAGCAGGGGCGGGGACTCCTACAATGAGCAGTTCTTC,CASRGGDSYNEQFF
TRBJ1-2,once,NA,TRBV7-2,TGTGCCAGCAGTGCCCTCGGGAAATATGGCTACACCTTC,CASSALGKYGYTF
TRBJ2-5,once,NA,TRBV30,TGTGCCTGGAGTCCCTCCGGTGAGACCCAGTACTTC,CAWSPSGETQYF
TRBJ2-7,NA,TRBD1,TRBV7-9,TGTGCCAGCAGCCCGGACAGGAACTACGAGCAGTACTTC,CASSPDRNYEQYF
TRBJ1-4,NA,NA,TRBV12-3/TRBV12-4,TGTGCCAGCAGTCGAACTGGGCAGGGTAATGAAAAACTGTTTTTT,CASSRTGQGNEKLFF
TRBJ2-7,few,NA,TRBV6-5,TGTGCCAGCAGTTATGGCGGGGGCCACTACGAGCAGTACTTC,CASSYGGGHYEQYF
TRBJ2-7,NA,NA,TRBV5-1,TGCGCCAGCACAGAGCTCGACGGTTCCTACGAGCAGTACTTC,CASTELDGSYEQYF
TRBJ1-1,NA,TRBD1,TRBV7-9,TGTGCCAGCAGCGAGACAGGGGGCGGAGGGGGGAACACTGAAGCTTTCTTT,CASSETGGGGGNTEAFF
TRBJ1-4,once,TRBD1,TRBV12-3/TRBV12-4,TGTGCCAGCAGTTCCCCGGGACAGGGGAATGAAAAACTGTTTTTT,CASSSPGQGNEKLFF
TRBJ2-5,NA,NA,TRBV14,TGTGCCAGCAGCGTCGCCCGTCGAGAGCAGTACTTC,CASSVARREQYF
TRBJ2-7,few,TRBD1,TRBV6-2/TRBV6-3,TGTGCCAGCAGCCCGCCCGGACAGGGGCGCTACGAGCAGTACTTC,CASSPPGQGRYEQYF
TRBJ1-3,NA,NA,TRBV29-1,TGCAGCGTTTTAACATCCTCTGGAAACACCATATATTTT,CSVLTSSGNTIYF
TRBJ2-7,NA,TRBD1,TRBV14,TGTGCCAGCAGCCAAGAGGACAGGTACACCTACGAGCAGTACTTC,CASSQEDRYTYEQYF